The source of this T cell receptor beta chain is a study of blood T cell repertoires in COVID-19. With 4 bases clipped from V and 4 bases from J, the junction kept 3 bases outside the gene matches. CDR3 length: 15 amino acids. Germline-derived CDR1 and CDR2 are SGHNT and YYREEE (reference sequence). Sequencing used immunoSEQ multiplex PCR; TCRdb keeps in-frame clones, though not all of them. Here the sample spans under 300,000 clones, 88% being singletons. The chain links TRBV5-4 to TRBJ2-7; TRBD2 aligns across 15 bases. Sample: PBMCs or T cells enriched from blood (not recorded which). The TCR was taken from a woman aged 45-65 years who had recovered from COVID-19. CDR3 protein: CASSPGTSGRYEQYF. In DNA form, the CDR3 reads TGTGCCAGCAGCCCAGGGACTAGCGGGAGGTACGAGCAGTACTTC.